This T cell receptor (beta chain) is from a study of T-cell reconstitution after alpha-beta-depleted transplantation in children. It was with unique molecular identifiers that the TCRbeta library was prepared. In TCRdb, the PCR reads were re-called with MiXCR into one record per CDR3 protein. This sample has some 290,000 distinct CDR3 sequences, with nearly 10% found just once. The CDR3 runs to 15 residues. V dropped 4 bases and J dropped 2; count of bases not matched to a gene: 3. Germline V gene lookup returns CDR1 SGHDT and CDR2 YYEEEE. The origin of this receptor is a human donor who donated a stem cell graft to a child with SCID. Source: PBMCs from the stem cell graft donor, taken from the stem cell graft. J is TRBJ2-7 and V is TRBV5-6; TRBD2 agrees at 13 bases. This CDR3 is CASSRLAGGTYEQYF. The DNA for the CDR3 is TGTGCCAGCAGCCGACTAGCGGGGGGCACCTACGAGCAGTACTTC.